This T cell receptor beta chain was obtained from a study of molecular identifiers for immune sequencing clone quantification. Via MiXCR, TCRdb re-called the PCR reads, giving one row per CDR3 protein. This table has some 320,000 distinct CDR3 sequences, over 20% appearing once. With respect to this clonotype: The antigen is undetermined. Just one base apart from a much larger clone, this may be a read error.

The V end lost 5 bases, the J end lost 6 bases, and 23 bases lay between the germline ends. CDR1 SGHTA and CDR2 FQGTGA come from the germline V gene. CDR3 length: 17 amino acids. General observations from the study: In cases of identical TCR molecules sharing a barcode, highly expanded clone sizes could be underestimated.

Sequencing was done on a sample of naive CD8+ T cells from blood, with Jurkat cell RNA spiked in. Subset described: FACS-sorted CD8+CD4-CCR7+CD45RA+ naive T cells. This receptor was taken from a human donor in good health. Some libraries in this study had Jurkat cell RNA spiked in. The chain couples TRBV7-3 to TRBJ2-1; weak D call: TRBD2 (6 bases). This CDR3 is CASSPRSSGEECNEQFF. The CDR3 DNA reads TGTGCCAGCAGCCCAAGGTCATCGGGAGAGGAGTGCAATGAGCAGTTCTTC. The variable domain in full, with the rest retrieved from reference TRBV7-3 and TRBJ2-1, is GAGVSQTPSNKVTEKGKYVELRCDPISGHTALYWYRQSLGQGPEFLIYFQGTGAADDSGLPNDRFFAVRPEGSVSTLKIQRTERGDSAVYLCASSPRSSGEECNEQFFGPGTRLTVL.